A selection of T cell receptor beta chains follows, all from one sample in a study of OX40 agonist ivuxolimab in advanced cancers. TCRdb's copy holds only in-frame clones and misses some; the assay was immunoSEQ multiplex PCR. The profile shows fewer than 100,000 clones, roughly nine tenths of them singletons. The source was CD4+ or CD8+ T cells sorted from blood, collected in a trial of the OX40 agonist ivuxolimab. All receptors come from an adult with an advanced solid tumor such as melanoma, head and neck, liver or kidney cancer. The CDR3 runs from the conserved cysteine through the conserved F or W. The D gene is left open where the match is weak. Rows give clone size only sometimes, using once, few, many, or a class for an expanded clone.

CDR3 DNA | CDR3 protein | V gene | D gene | J gene | clone size
TGCGCCAGCAGCTCTGATAGAAACAATGAGCAGTTCTTC | CASSSDRNNEQFF | TRBV5-1 | - | TRBJ2-1 | once
TGTGCCAGCAGCGTACAGGGATCATCTGGAAACACCATATATTTT | CASSVQGSSGNTIYF | TRBV2 | - | TRBJ1-3 | -
TGTGCCAGTAGTATCCTAACCGCGGGTACGCAGTATTTT | CASSILTAGTQYF | TRBV19 | - | TRBJ2-3 | -
TGTGCCAGCAGCTTGACAGGCGAGGTCAATCAGCCCCAGCATTTT | CASSLTGEVNQPQHF | TRBV5-5 | - | TRBJ1-5 | -
TGTGCCGGGCAGGGTAGGGATCAGCCCCAGCATTTT | CAGQGRDQPQHF | TRBV28 | - | TRBJ1-5 | few
TGTGCCAGCAGCCCCATCGCCTACGAGCAGTACTTC | CASSPIAYEQYF | TRBV11-2 | - | TRBJ2-7 | -
TGCGCCAGCCGGGACAGGGCCCAACATAATTCACCCCTCCACTTT | CASRDRAQHNSPLHF | TRBV10-2 | TRBD1 | TRBJ1-6 | -
TGCGCCAGCAGCCCAGTGGCGGGAGTTTCCTACAATGAGCAGTTCTTC | CASSPVAGVSYNEQFF | TRBV4-1 | TRBD2 | TRBJ2-1 | -
TGTGCCAGCAGCCCTGGACAGGGAAGCGGCTACACCTTC | CASSPGQGSGYTF | TRBV7-2 | TRBD1 | TRBJ1-2 | -
TGTGCCAGCAGTACGGACAGGGGCGGAGGCTACACCTTC | CASSTDRGGGYTF | TRBV6-5 | TRBD1 | TRBJ1-2 | -
TGCGCCAGCAGCTTGGAGCCAGGGGGTAAAAAACTGTTTTTT | CASSLEPGGKKLFF | TRBV5-1 | TRBD1 | TRBJ1-4 | -
TGTGCCAGCAGCCCCGGGGCCTCCTACGAGCAGTACTTC | CASSPGASYEQYF | TRBV7-6 | - | TRBJ2-7 | -
TGTGCCAGCAGTTTATCGATCAGGGGTTGGTATGGCTACACCTTC | CASSLSIRGWYGYTF | TRBV27 | - | TRBJ1-2 | -
TGTGCCAGCAGCTTAGCGAGGGGTATAGGAGAGACCCAGTACTTC | CASSLARGIGETQYF | TRBV7-6 | - | TRBJ2-5 | -
TGTGCCAGCTCACTAGAGGCTGAAGCTTTCTTT | CASSLEAEAFF | TRBV18 | - | TRBJ1-1 | -
TGTGCCAGCAGCTTGCGGGTCCTCTCTGGAAACACCATATATTTT | CASSLRVLSGNTIYF | TRBV7-2 | - | TRBJ1-3 | -
TGTGCCAGCAGCCAAGGGGGGGATGAGCAGTTCTTC | CASSQGGDEQFF | TRBV14 | - | TRBJ2-1 | -
TGTGCCAGCAGCTCCCGAGGAGCGGGGGGGCGAAATGAGCAGTTCTTC | CASSSRGAGGRNEQFF | TRBV11-3 | TRBD2 | TRBJ2-1 | -
TGCAGCGTCAAGCTTGTAACTGAAGCTTTCTTT | CSVKLVTEAFF | TRBV29-1 | - | TRBJ1-1 | few
TGCGCCAGCAGCTTGGTTCCAGGTCGAGGAGAGACCCAGTACTTC | CASSLVPGRGETQYF | TRBV5-1 | - | TRBJ2-5 | -
TGTGCCAGCGCCTTGGCGCCTGGAAACACCATATATTTT | CASALAPGNTIYF | TRBV27 | - | TRBJ1-3 | few
TGTGCCAGCAGTTACCCCGGGACAGCTGACGAGCAGTACTTC | CASSYPGTADEQYF | TRBV6-5 | TRBD1 | TRBJ2-7 | few
TGTGCCAGCAGCGTAAGCAGCGCACCCACAGATACGCAGTATTTT | CASSVSSAPTDTQYF | TRBV9 | - | TRBJ2-3 | -
TGTGCCAGCACCCCCTCGACAGGGGGCCTCTATGGCTACACCTTC | CASTPSTGGLYGYTF | TRBV2 | TRBD1 | TRBJ1-2 | once
TGTGCCAGCCGGGACGGATACAATCAGCCCCAGCATTTT | CASRDGYNQPQHF | TRBV28 | - | TRBJ1-5 | -
TGTGCCACCAGCCTGCTCCTTACCTACGAGCAGTACTTC | CATSLLLTYEQYF | TRBV15 | - | TRBJ2-7 | -
TGTGCCTGGAGTCCCCACCTCGGGGCGGGAGGGTATCAAGAGACCCAGTACTTC | CAWSPHLGAGGYQETQYF | TRBV30 | TRBD2 | TRBJ2-5 | -
TGTGCCAGCAGCCCGACAGGGGCCCATTATAATTCACCCCTCCACTTT | CASSPTGAHYNSPLHF | TRBV7-2 | TRBD1 | TRBJ1-6 | -
TGTGCCAGCAGCGTAGAGGGACGGAACACTGAAGCTTTCTTT | CASSVEGRNTEAFF | TRBV9 | - | TRBJ1-1 | -
TGTGCCAGCAGCCAAAGGGGCGAGGGAGGGACCCAGTACTTC | CASSQRGEGGTQYF | TRBV7-3 | - | TRBJ2-5 | -
TGTGCCAGTAGTATAGCGTTGAGGGGAGAGACCCAGTACTTC | CASSIALRGETQYF | TRBV19 | - | TRBJ2-5 | -
TGTGCCAGCAGCGTATTAGCGGGAGCCCTTCGGGGGGAGCTGTTTTTT | CASSVLAGALRGELFF | TRBV9 | TRBD2 | TRBJ2-2 | -
TGTGCCAGCAGCTTAGAGGGAGGCACTGAAGCTTTCTTT | CASSLEGGTEAFF | TRBV7-6 | - | TRBJ1-1 | -
TGTGCCAGCAGTTACGAGGGGGGGCAGTACTTC | CASSYEGGQYF | TRBV6-1 | - | TRBJ2-7 | -
TGTGCCAGCAGCCTAGAGCAAAATACGCAGTATTTT | CASSLEQNTQYF | TRBV11-2 | - | TRBJ2-3 | -
TGTGCCAGCAGTGGCAGCTATAACTATGGCTACACCTTC | CASSGSYNYGYTF | TRBV25-1 | - | TRBJ1-2 | -
TGTGCCAGCAGCTTCACCGTAATCTCTGGGGCCAACGTCCTGACTTTC | CASSFTVISGANVLTF | TRBV7-6 | - | TRBJ2-6 | -
TGTGCCAGCAGCCAACATACAGGGAGCACCGGGGAGCTGTTTTTT | CASSQHTGSTGELFF | TRBV28 | - | TRBJ2-2 | -
TGTGCCAGCAGGCGGGGGTACACCGGGGAGCTGTTTTTT | CASRRGYTGELFF | TRBV6-5 | TRBD2 | TRBJ2-2 | -
TGTGCCAGCAGCGTAAAGGGGCTGTCCTACAATGAGCAGTTCTTC | CASSVKGLSYNEQFF | TRBV9 | - | TRBJ2-1 | -
TGTGCCAGCAGCGTCACAGGGTACGAGCAGTACTTC | CASSVTGYEQYF | TRBV7-2 | - | TRBJ2-7 | -
TGTGCCAGCAGTGGGAATAGGGGGTTAGAGTATGGCTACACCTTC | CASSGNRGLEYGYTF | TRBV25-1 | - | TRBJ1-2 | -
TGCGCCAGCAGCCAAGAACAGCGAGACAGGGGAGCCTATGGCTACACCTTC | CASSQEQRDRGAYGYTF | TRBV4-1 | TRBD1 | TRBJ1-2 | -
TGTGCCAGCAGGGGCTCGAACTATGGCCACACCTTC | CASRGSNYGHTF | TRBV25-1 | - | TRBJ1-2 | -